This paragraph covers one T cell receptor (beta chain) sequence. The antigen is not known. Trimming cost V 3 bases and J 0 bases; bases outside gene matches: 12. This CDR3 region has 18 residues. Germline CDR1 and CDR2: SGHTA and FQGNSA. This sample was included in a study of tumor-infiltrating lymphocytes in localized non-small cell lung cancer. The wider study: Resected tumor was paired with non-adjacent uninvolved lung from the same patient.

Study-wide points: T-cell fraction did not differ between immunotypes IM1 and IM2. Tumors had more T cell infiltration than uninvolved lung, per TCRbeta sequencing and CD3 counts.

Profiled with immunoSEQ multiplex PCR; TCRdb holds only in-frame clones, not every one. The profile shows just over 9,500 clones, around 73% of them singletons. The sample was lung tumor tissue. This receptor was identified in a human donor with non-small cell lung cancer. The V gene is TRBV7-2, the J gene TRBJ2-3, with 7 nucleotides matching TRBD2. The CDR3 DNA sequence: TGTGCCAGCAGCTTCATGTATGGTGGCGGGGGTAGCACAGATACGCAGTATTTT. Translation gives CASSFMYGGGGSTDTQYF.